The text below deals with one T cell receptor (beta chain). Its antigen is not known. This specimen comes from a study of human T cells and chemical hapten exposure. The overall study: In the approximately 24-week study, patients were dosed weekly with diphenylcyclopropenone on the scalp throughout.

The study's library attached unique molecular identifiers to single cDNA molecules. TCRdb ran MiXCR on the RACE reads and lists one entry per CDR3 protein. The table has around 76,000 distinct CDR3 sequences, 10% to 15% seen once; the top ten hold about 3.7%. Study-wide findings and caveats: Patch test scores rose with PT1 expanded TCR counts, a positive correlation.

Time point here: patch test 1, 2 weeks after DPC sensitization. Stated treatment: therapeutic diphenylcyclopropenone sensitization with weekly scalp DPC. V shed 6 bases and J 4 bases; nucleotides not matched to a gene: 5. Per the germline V gene, CDR1 is SGHNT and CDR2 is YYREEE (reference sequence). The CDR3 spans 14 residues. The sequences come from whole blood, collected in connection with sensitization to the hapten diphenylcyclopropenone (DPC). This receptor was taken from a woman between 55 and 75 years old with alopecia areata. Some clones in this sample may be carry-over from other donors' samples. The rearrangement joins TRBV5-4 to TRBJ1-3; 9 bases align to TRBD1. In nucleotides, the CDR3 is TGTGCCAGCACCACAGGGGGCGGAGGAAACACCATATATTTT. Its protein product is CASTTGGGGNTIYF.